This T cell receptor (beta chain) was recovered during a study of blood T cell repertoires in COVID-19. Study background: Acute and convalescent COVID-19 specimens originated in the United States, Italy and Spain. The cDNA or gDNA used as material had been derived from T cells, B-cell-depleted T cells, or PBMCs.

This clone was detected only a few times. CDR3 size: 17 residues. Trimming removed 4 bases at V and 4 bases at J, with 23 bases between. Germline values: CDR1 MNHEY, CDR2 SVGEGT. As handled by the study authors: Using reference gene primer amplification, nucleated cell counts were estimated. The table came from immunoSEQ multiplex PCR; TCRdb's copy has only in-frame clones and leaves some out. That table is the source of V, J and clone size, and D and trimming were worked out from the DNA. The sample lists a few hundred thousand clones; 65% to 90% were seen once. The sequence was obtained from a man in his forties who had recovered from COVID-19. The rearrangement uses TRBV6-2 or TRBV6-3 and TRBJ2-7; perhaps TRBD1 as D (6 bases). The sample taken for sequencing was peripheral blood. CDR3 amino acids: CASSLPPNRVTFYEQYF. DNA of the CDR3: TGTGCCAGCAGTTTACCCCCTAACAGGGTTACTTTTTACGAGCAGTACTTC.